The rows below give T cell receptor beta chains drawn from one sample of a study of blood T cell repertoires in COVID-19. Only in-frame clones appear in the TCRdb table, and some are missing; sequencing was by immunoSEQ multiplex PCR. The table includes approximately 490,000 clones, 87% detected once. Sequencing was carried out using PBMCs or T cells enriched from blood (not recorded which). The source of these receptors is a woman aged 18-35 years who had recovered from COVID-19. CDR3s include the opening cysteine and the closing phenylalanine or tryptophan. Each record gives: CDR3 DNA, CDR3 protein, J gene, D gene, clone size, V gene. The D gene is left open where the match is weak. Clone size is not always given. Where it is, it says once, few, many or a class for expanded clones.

CDR3nt: TGTGCCAGCAGCCGGGGACTAGCGAGCTCCTACGAGCAGTACTTC
CDR3aa: CASSRGLASSYEQYF
j_gene: TRBJ2-7
d_gene: TRBD2
abundance: .
v_gene: TRBV3-1/TRBV3-2

CDR3nt: TGTGCCAGTAGGCTGGACACGTATTCACCCCTCCACTTT
CDR3aa: CASRLDTYSPLHF
j_gene: TRBJ1-6
d_gene: .
abundance: .
v_gene: TRBV7-9

CDR3nt: TGCGCCAGCAGCCAAGGGGGCGCGAGGGGGGGCTCGAATCAGCCCCAGCATTTT
CDR3aa: CASSQGGARGGSNQPQHF
j_gene: TRBJ1-5
d_gene: .
abundance: .
v_gene: TRBV4-1

CDR3nt: TGTGCCAGCAGCTTCAGGTGGGACAGAGCCTACGAGCAGTACTTC
CDR3aa: CASSFRWDRAYEQYF
j_gene: TRBJ2-7
d_gene: TRBD1
abundance: .
v_gene: TRBV11-2

CDR3nt: TGTGCCAGCAGTTTAAGCACAGGGGGCTTATATGGCTACACCTTC
CDR3aa: CASSLSTGGLYGYTF
j_gene: TRBJ1-2
d_gene: TRBD1
abundance: .
v_gene: TRBV28

CDR3nt: TGTGCCAGACCCCTAGACAGGGTAAGTTGGGAGACCCAGTACTTC
CDR3aa: CARPLDRVSWETQYF
j_gene: TRBJ2-5
d_gene: TRBD1
abundance: .
v_gene: TRBV14

CDR3nt: TGTGCCAGCAGTCTAACTTGGACAGGGGGAACTTTCTTT
CDR3aa: CASSLTWTGGTFF
j_gene: TRBJ1-1
d_gene: TRBD1
abundance: .
v_gene: TRBV12-3/TRBV12-4

CDR3nt: TGTGCCAGCAGTGAGTGGTTGGGGGGGGGCACTGAAGCTTTCTTT
CDR3aa: CASSEWLGGGTEAFF
j_gene: TRBJ1-1
d_gene: .
abundance: .
v_gene: TRBV6-1

CDR3nt: TGTGCCAGCAGGGCAGGGGGCGCCGGGGTAGGAAACATTCAGTACTTC
CDR3aa: CASRAGGAGVGNIQYF
j_gene: TRBJ2-4
d_gene: TRBD1
abundance: .
v_gene: TRBV7-9

CDR3nt: TGTGCCAGCAGTGTTACAGGTCTCCGCAATCAGCCCCAGCATTTT
CDR3aa: CASSVTGLRNQPQHF
j_gene: TRBJ1-5
d_gene: .
abundance: once
v_gene: TRBV28

CDR3nt: TGTGCCAGCTCATTTGGACAGGGCCCTTCTGGAAACACCATATATTTT
CDR3aa: CASSFGQGPSGNTIYF
j_gene: TRBJ1-3
d_gene: TRBD1
abundance: .
v_gene: TRBV18

CDR3nt: TGTGCCAGCAGCAGGGGGGGTGAAGCTTTCTTT
CDR3aa: CASSRGGEAFF
j_gene: TRBJ1-1
d_gene: .
abundance: .
v_gene: TRBV5-4

CDR3nt: TGTGCCAGCAGCCAAATCCCCGCGGAGACCCAGTACTTC
CDR3aa: CASSQIPAETQYF
j_gene: TRBJ2-5
d_gene: .
abundance: .
v_gene: TRBV3-1/TRBV3-2

CDR3nt: TGTGCCAGTAGTATAAAGGGAGGGAACACTGAAGCTTTCTTT
CDR3aa: CASSIKGGNTEAFF
j_gene: TRBJ1-1
d_gene: .
abundance: .
v_gene: TRBV19

CDR3nt: TGTGCCAGCAGCTTCACAGCTAACTATGGCTACACCTTC
CDR3aa: CASSFTANYGYTF
j_gene: TRBJ1-2
d_gene: .
abundance: .
v_gene: TRBV7-3

CDR3nt: TGCGCCAGCAGCCGGGGGGGCACAGATACGCAGTATTTT
CDR3aa: CASSRGGTDTQYF
j_gene: TRBJ2-3
d_gene: TRBD2
abundance: .
v_gene: TRBV5-1

CDR3nt: TGTGCCAGCAGCATGAACCAGGGGCAATACAATGAGCAGTTCTTC
CDR3aa: CASSMNQGQYNEQFF
j_gene: TRBJ2-1
d_gene: .
abundance: .
v_gene: TRBV5-4

CDR3nt: TGTGCCAGCTCACATGACAGGAGTTATGGCTACACCTTC
CDR3aa: CASSHDRSYGYTF
j_gene: TRBJ1-2
d_gene: .
abundance: .
v_gene: TRBV18

CDR3nt: TGTGCCAGCAGCAACCGGGACACGAACACTGAAGCTTTCTTT
CDR3aa: CASSNRDTNTEAFF
j_gene: TRBJ1-1
d_gene: .
abundance: few
v_gene: TRBV21-1

CDR3nt: TGTGCCAGTAGTAGAACCCCCGAGACAGTAAACACTGAAGCTTTCTTT
CDR3aa: CASSRTPETVNTEAFF
j_gene: TRBJ1-1
d_gene: .
abundance: .
v_gene: TRBV19

CDR3nt: TGCGCCAGCAGCTTGGCCGTGGGCGGCTACACCTTC
CDR3aa: CASSLAVGGYTF
j_gene: TRBJ1-2
d_gene: .
abundance: few
v_gene: TRBV5-1

CDR3nt: TGCGCCAGCAGCTTGGTCCCAGCCGGGGAAGATACGCAGTATTTT
CDR3aa: CASSLVPAGEDTQYF
j_gene: TRBJ2-3
d_gene: .
abundance: .
v_gene: TRBV5-1

CDR3nt: TGTGCCATCAGTGGGATTATGACGGGTACCTACGAGCAGTACTTC
CDR3aa: CAISGIMTGTYEQYF
j_gene: TRBJ2-7
d_gene: .
abundance: .
v_gene: TRBV10-3

CDR3nt: TGTGCCAGCAGTCTAGAAGGGGGCGATGGCTACACCTTC
CDR3aa: CASSLEGGDGYTF
j_gene: TRBJ1-2
d_gene: TRBD1
abundance: .
v_gene: TRBV6-6

CDR3nt: TGTGCCATCAGTGAGCCGGGGGCGACAGGGGTTAACTCCTACGAGCAGTACTTC
CDR3aa: CAISEPGATGVNSYEQYF
j_gene: TRBJ2-7
d_gene: TRBD1
abundance: .
v_gene: TRBV10-3

CDR3nt: TGTGCCAGCATCGACAGGGTGTTAGAGACCCAGTACTTC
CDR3aa: CASIDRVLETQYF
j_gene: TRBJ2-5
d_gene: TRBD1
abundance: .
v_gene: TRBV6-5

CDR3nt: TGTGCCAGCCATATGGGAGGGATCAATGAGCAGTTCTTC
CDR3aa: CASHMGGINEQFF
j_gene: TRBJ2-1
d_gene: TRBD2
abundance: .
v_gene: TRBV28

CDR3nt: TGTGCCAGCTGCCCGACAGCAAGTAATGAAAAACTGTTTTTT
CDR3aa: CASCPTASNEKLFF
j_gene: TRBJ1-4
d_gene: .
abundance: few
v_gene: TRBV25-1

CDR3nt: TGTGCCAGCAGCTTAAGTTCCGCGGCTGCGTCACCCCTCCACTTT
CDR3aa: CASSLSSAAASPLHF
j_gene: TRBJ1-6
d_gene: .
abundance: .
v_gene: TRBV7-9

CDR3nt: TGTGCCAGCAGCTCGGAATTAGGACAGGGATGGGATACGCAGTATTTT
CDR3aa: CASSSELGQGWDTQYF
j_gene: TRBJ2-3
d_gene: TRBD1
abundance: once
v_gene: TRBV7-8

CDR3nt: TGTGCCAGCAGTAGCGCACAGGGGTGGGGGAGGCCCCAGCATTTT
CDR3aa: CASSSAQGWGRPQHF
j_gene: TRBJ1-5
d_gene: TRBD1
abundance: .
v_gene: TRBV6-8

CDR3nt: TGTGCCAGCTCGCCAGCGCAGGGTCACACTGAAGCTTTCTTT
CDR3aa: CASSPAQGHTEAFF
j_gene: TRBJ1-1
d_gene: .
abundance: .
v_gene: TRBV18

CDR3nt: TGTGCCAGCAGTTTTATATTTGCAGGGCAGAACACTGAAGCTTTCTTT
CDR3aa: CASSFIFAGQNTEAFF
j_gene: TRBJ1-1
d_gene: .
abundance: .
v_gene: TRBV28

CDR3nt: TGTGCCAGCAGTCGGGACAGGGCTAATGAAAAACTGTTTTTT
CDR3aa: CASSRDRANEKLFF
j_gene: TRBJ1-4
d_gene: TRBD1
abundance: .
v_gene: TRBV27

CDR3nt: TGCGCCAGCAGCCCGCGGACAGGGAGCGGGAATGGCTACACCTTC
CDR3aa: CASSPRTGSGNGYTF
j_gene: TRBJ1-2
d_gene: TRBD1
abundance: .
v_gene: TRBV5-1

CDR3nt: TGTGCCAGCAGTTACGACGGGGCTAACTATGGCTACACCTTC
CDR3aa: CASSYDGANYGYTF
j_gene: TRBJ1-2
d_gene: .
abundance: .
v_gene: TRBV6-5

CDR3nt: TGTGCCAGCAGTGAATTTGAGGTCGCGCACCAAGAGACCCAGTACTTC
CDR3aa: CASSEFEVAHQETQYF
j_gene: TRBJ2-5
d_gene: .
abundance: .
v_gene: TRBV25-1

CDR3nt: TGTGCCAGCAGCTCTCGAGAGGGGAACACTGAAGCTTTCTTT
CDR3aa: CASSSREGNTEAFF
j_gene: TRBJ1-1
d_gene: .
abundance: .
v_gene: TRBV7-6

CDR3nt: TGTGCCACCAGTGACCCCGTCTACAGGGATGGGACCTCTGGAAACACCATATATTTT
CDR3aa: CATSDPVYRDGTSGNTIYF
j_gene: TRBJ1-3
d_gene: .
abundance: .
v_gene: TRBV24-1